This T cell receptor (beta chain) appears in the sequencing data of a study of blood T cell repertoires in COVID-19. This clone has just a few counts. Method: immunoSEQ multiplex PCR; TCRdb's copy keeps in-frame clones and lacks some. Here the sample spans about 170,000 clones, around 80% being singletons. Those enrolled, adults aged roughly 18 to 90 years, came from around 24 US areas. Assignments of participants to cohorts depended upon their own reported clinical history. The V end was cut by 5 bases, the J end by 7 bases, with 12 bases between. Germline values: CDR1 SGHTA, CDR2 FQGTGA. CDR3 length: 14 amino acids.

The V gene is TRBV7-3, the J gene TRBJ1-6, with D perhaps matching TRBD1 (6 bases). The sequenced material came from PBMCs or T cells enriched from blood (not recorded which). The sequence came from a woman aged 45-59 years in a cohort exposed to, infected with or recovered from COVID-19 (not recorded which). CDR3 DNA: TGTGCCAGCAGCCTCGGACAGACCAATTCACCCCTCCACTTT. It codes for CASSLGQTNSPLHF. The full variable domain, rest sourced from reference TRBV7-3 and TRBJ1-6, is GAGVSQTPSNKVTEKGKYVELRCDPISGHTALYWYRQSLGQGPEFLIYFQGTGAADDSGLPNDRFFAVRPEGSVSTLKIQRTERGDSAVYLCASSLGQTNSPLHFGNGTRLTVT.